This is a list of T cell receptor beta chains from one sample in a study of human T cells and chemical hapten exposure. Via MiXCR, TCRdb re-called the RACE reads, giving one row per CDR3 protein. The data contain 75,000 to 100,000 distinct CDR3 sequences, 10% to 15% of them seen just once; the ten biggest clones take up around 3.2%. The material was whole blood, obtained in connection with sensitization to the hapten diphenylcyclopropenone (DPC). The receptors were sampled from a woman aged 55 to 70 with alopecia areata. Some clones in this sample may be carry-over from other donors' samples. Each CDR3 is given with its conserved first and last residue. The order of the fields is clone size, V gene, J gene, D gene, CDR3 protein, CDR3 DNA. D genes are given only for firm matches. A row's size may be missing; if present it is once, few, many or a size class.

clone_size: -; v_call: TRBV7-8; j_call: TRBJ1-6; d_call: -; cdr3_aa: CASSLRVARANSPLHF; cdr3_nt: TGTGCCAGCAGCTTGAGAGTCGCAAGAGCTAATTCACCCCTCCACTTT
clone_size: many; v_call: TRBV12-3/TRBV12-4; j_call: TRBJ1-5; d_call: -; cdr3_aa: CASSFGRNQPQHF; cdr3_nt: TGTGCCAGCAGTTTTGGGCGGAATCAGCCCCAGCATTTT
clone_size: many; v_call: TRBV12-3/TRBV12-4; j_call: TRBJ1-1; d_call: -; cdr3_aa: CASSPRNPGRTEAFF; cdr3_nt: TGTGCCAGCAGTCCCAGGAACCCCGGTAGGACTGAAGCTTTCTTT
clone_size: -; v_call: TRBV11-2; j_call: TRBJ2-3; d_call: -; cdr3_aa: CASSLAQNTQYF; cdr3_nt: TGTGCCAGCAGCTTAGCCCAGAATACGCAGTATTTT
clone_size: few; v_call: TRBV21-1; j_call: TRBJ1-1; d_call: -; cdr3_aa: CASSKKDTGTGQVTNTEAFF; cdr3_nt: TGTGCCAGCAGCAAGAAAGACACCGGGACAGGGCAGGTTACGAACACTGAAGCTTTCTTT
clone_size: many; v_call: TRBV10-1; j_call: TRBJ1-1; d_call: -; cdr3_aa: CASSGQDGPLEAFF; cdr3_nt: TGCGCCAGCAGTGGGCAGGACGGCCCCCTTGAAGCTTTCTTT
clone_size: many; v_call: TRBV20-1; j_call: TRBJ1-5; d_call: -; cdr3_aa: CSARMEYQPQHF; cdr3_nt: TGCAGTGCCAGAATGGAATATCAGCCCCAGCATTTT
clone_size: -; v_call: TRBV6-2/TRBV6-3; j_call: TRBJ2-7; d_call: -; cdr3_aa: CASSYWGEQYF; cdr3_nt: TGTGCCAGCAGTTACTGGGGGGAGCAGTACTTC
clone_size: few; v_call: TRBV11-2; j_call: TRBJ2-7; d_call: TRBD2; cdr3_aa: CASSFALAGILSYEQYF; cdr3_nt: TGTGCCAGCAGCTTCGCGCTAGCGGGGATTCTCTCCTACGAGCAGTACTTC
clone_size: -; v_call: TRBV12-3/TRBV12-4; j_call: TRBJ1-5; d_call: -; cdr3_aa: CASSLGAQGLNQPQHF; cdr3_nt: TGTGCCAGCAGTCTGGGCGCCCAGGGCTTAAATCAGCCCCAGCATTTT
clone_size: many; v_call: TRBV10-2; j_call: TRBJ2-5; d_call: TRBD2; cdr3_aa: CASSGTGGPEETQYF; cdr3_nt: TGCGCCAGCAGTGGTACGGGGGGGCCGGAAGAGACCCAGTACTTC
clone_size: few; v_call: TRBV20-1; j_call: TRBJ2-1; d_call: -; cdr3_aa: CSALNHEQFF; cdr3_nt: TGCAGTGCTTTGAACCATGAGCAGTTCTTC
clone_size: many; v_call: TRBV7-9; j_call: TRBJ1-4; d_call: TRBD1; cdr3_aa: CASSWGQGLTNEKLFF; cdr3_nt: TGTGCCAGCAGCTGGGGACAGGGGTTGACTAATGAAAAACTGTTTTTT
clone_size: many; v_call: TRBV23-1; j_call: TRBJ2-3; d_call: TRBD2; cdr3_aa: CASRTSGGPSRGADTQYF; cdr3_nt: TGCGCCAGCCGAACTAGCGGGGGGCCCTCCCGGGGTGCAGATACGCAGTATTTT
clone_size: many; v_call: TRBV13; j_call: TRBJ2-7; d_call: TRBD1; cdr3_aa: CASSRGQTQGYEQYF; cdr3_nt: TGTGCCAGCAGCCGGGGACAGACCCAAGGGTACGAGCAGTACTTC
clone_size: -; v_call: TRBV20-1; j_call: TRBJ1-5; d_call: -; cdr3_aa: CSAPTPIGRGLGSNQPQHF; cdr3_nt: TGCAGTGCTCCCACACCCATAGGCCGGGGTCTAGGCAGCAATCAGCCCCAGCATTTT
clone_size: many; v_call: TRBV19; j_call: TRBJ1-2; d_call: -; cdr3_aa: CASQPATQGFYGYTF; cdr3_nt: TGTGCCAGTCAGCCCGCCACCCAGGGGTTCTATGGCTACACCTTC
clone_size: many; v_call: TRBV10-3; j_call: TRBJ2-3; d_call: TRBD2; cdr3_aa: CAISGTAGEDTQYF; cdr3_nt: TGTGCCATCAGTGGGACAGCGGGGGAAGATACGCAGTATTTT
clone_size: few; v_call: TRBV29-1; j_call: TRBJ1-2; d_call: -; cdr3_aa: CSVEWGLDYGYTF; cdr3_nt: TGCAGCGTTGAGTGGGGGCTTGACTATGGCTACACCTTC
clone_size: few; v_call: TRBV6-5; j_call: TRBJ2-3; d_call: -; cdr3_aa: CASSYSPPGVADSTDTQYF; cdr3_nt: TGTGCCAGCAGTTACTCCCCCCCCGGGGTGGCCGACAGCACAGATACGCAGTATTTT
clone_size: many; v_call: TRBV29-1; j_call: TRBJ1-3; d_call: TRBD1; cdr3_aa: CSVMGTGYSGNTIYF; cdr3_nt: TGCAGCGTAATGGGGACAGGGTACTCTGGAAACACCATATATTTT
clone_size: many; v_call: TRBV2; j_call: TRBJ1-4; d_call: -; cdr3_aa: CASSESTEKLFF; cdr3_nt: TGTGCCAGCAGTGAATCGACCGAAAAACTGTTTTTT
clone_size: many; v_call: TRBV20-1; j_call: TRBJ2-7; d_call: -; cdr3_aa: CSAARTISGYEQYF; cdr3_nt: TGCAGTGCGGCCAGGACAATTTCCGGCTACGAGCAGTACTTC
clone_size: many; v_call: TRBV6-2/TRBV6-3; j_call: TRBJ2-1; d_call: TRBD1; cdr3_aa: CASSYSGQGGHNEQFF; cdr3_nt: TGTGCCAGCAGTTACTCCGGACAGGGGGGCCACAATGAGCAGTTCTTC
clone_size: -; v_call: TRBV2; j_call: TRBJ2-1; d_call: -; cdr3_aa: CASSDSGYEQFF; cdr3_nt: TGTGCCAGCAGTGATTCTGGCTATGAGCAGTTCTTC
clone_size: few; v_call: TRBV7-9; j_call: TRBJ2-7; d_call: -; cdr3_aa: CASSLASRYEQYF; cdr3_nt: TGTGCCAGCAGCTTAGCCAGCCGATACGAGCAGTACTTC
clone_size: many; v_call: TRBV3-1; j_call: TRBJ2-7; d_call: TRBD2; cdr3_aa: CASSQSGDYRESQYF; cdr3_nt: TGTGCCAGCAGCCAGAGCGGGGACTATCGAGAATCGCAGTACTTC
clone_size: few; v_call: TRBV6-5; j_call: TRBJ1-6; d_call: -; cdr3_aa: CASRTTAAPNNSPLHF; cdr3_nt: TGTGCCAGCAGGACGACAGCCGCGCCGAATAATTCACCCCTCCACTTT
clone_size: many; v_call: TRBV7-8; j_call: TRBJ2-3; d_call: -; cdr3_aa: CASSLGHTDTQYF; cdr3_nt: TGTGCCAGCAGCTTAGGGCACACAGATACGCAGTATTTT
clone_size: many; v_call: TRBV12-3/TRBV12-4; j_call: TRBJ1-2; d_call: -; cdr3_aa: CASSPVGTLSPHYGYTF; cdr3_nt: TGTGCCAGCAGCCCCGTCGGGACCCTCTCCCCCCACTATGGCTACACCTTC
clone_size: many; v_call: TRBV6-6; j_call: TRBJ2-3; d_call: -; cdr3_aa: CASSYSHSPENTQYF; cdr3_nt: TGTGCCAGCAGTTACTCGCACAGCCCAGAAAATACGCAGTATTTT
clone_size: many; v_call: TRBV29-1; j_call: TRBJ2-5; d_call: -; cdr3_aa: CSVDGAGQETQYF; cdr3_nt: TGCAGCGTTGACGGGGCAGGGCAAGAGACCCAGTACTTC
clone_size: many; v_call: TRBV20-1; j_call: TRBJ2-1; d_call: TRBD2; cdr3_aa: CSAPVGTSGGPIYNEQFF; cdr3_nt: TGCAGTGCCCCTGTGGGGACTAGCGGGGGGCCGATCTACAATGAGCAGTTCTTC
clone_size: -; v_call: TRBV20-1; j_call: TRBJ2-3; d_call: -; cdr3_aa: CSASILARSDTQYF; cdr3_nt: TGCAGTGCTAGTATCCTAGCGAGGTCAGATACGCAGTATTTT
clone_size: many; v_call: TRBV7-8; j_call: TRBJ2-4; d_call: TRBD2; cdr3_aa: CASSPGLAGTKNIQYF; cdr3_nt: TGTGCCAGCAGCCCTGGACTAGCGGGGACGAAAAACATTCAGTACTTC
clone_size: few; v_call: TRBV3-1; j_call: TRBJ2-1; d_call: -; cdr3_aa: CASSLTGNTYNEQFF; cdr3_nt: TGTGCCAGCAGCCTAACAGGGAATACCTACAATGAGCAGTTCTTC
clone_size: few; v_call: TRBV12-3/TRBV12-4; j_call: TRBJ2-7; d_call: TRBD1; cdr3_aa: CASSIGQGAYEQYF; cdr3_nt: TGTGCCAGCAGCATAGGACAGGGGGCCTACGAGCAGTACTTC
clone_size: -; v_call: TRBV5-1; j_call: TRBJ1-1; d_call: -; cdr3_aa: CASSSMVNTEAFF; cdr3_nt: TGCGCCAGCAGCTCGATGGTGAACACTGAAGCTTTCTTT
clone_size: many; v_call: TRBV11-2; j_call: TRBJ2-3; d_call: -; cdr3_aa: CASSDRSAWGTDTQYF; cdr3_nt: TGTGCCAGCAGCGACAGATCTGCTTGGGGCACAGATACGCAGTATTTT
clone_size: few; v_call: TRBV2; j_call: TRBJ1-6; d_call: -; cdr3_aa: CASSEMGSNSPLHF; cdr3_nt: TGTGCCAGCAGTGAAATGGGCTCTAATTCACCCCTCCACTTT
clone_size: -; v_call: TRBV6-5; j_call: TRBJ2-6; d_call: -; cdr3_aa: CASKRVGSGANVLTF; cdr3_nt: TGTGCCAGCAAGCGGGTCGGGTCTGGGGCCAACGTCCTGACTTTC
clone_size: -; v_call: TRBV7-2; j_call: TRBJ1-5; d_call: -; cdr3_aa: CASSLSGLGNQPQHF; cdr3_nt: TGTGCCAGCAGCTTATCAGGGCTCGGCAATCAGCCCCAGCATTTT
clone_size: many; v_call: TRBV7-2; j_call: TRBJ2-1; d_call: -; cdr3_aa: CASSLRGSYNEQFF; cdr3_nt: TGTGCCAGCAGCTTGAGGGGTTCCTACAATGAGCAGTTCTTC
clone_size: few; v_call: TRBV7-8; j_call: TRBJ2-2; d_call: -; cdr3_aa: CASSKRWFGELFF; cdr3_nt: TGTGCCAGCAGTAAACGGTGGTTTGGGGAGCTGTTTTTT
clone_size: few; v_call: TRBV27; j_call: TRBJ2-2; d_call: -; cdr3_aa: CASSLTAVTNTGELFF; cdr3_nt: TGTGCCAGCAGTCTCACAGCGGTAACGAACACCGGGGAGCTGTTTTTT
clone_size: few; v_call: TRBV15; j_call: TRBJ2-1; d_call: TRBD1; cdr3_aa: CATSSPTGTGNSNEQFF; cdr3_nt: TGTGCCACCAGCAGCCCGACCGGGACAGGGAACTCCAATGAGCAGTTCTTC
clone_size: few; v_call: TRBV3-1; j_call: TRBJ2-5; d_call: -; cdr3_aa: CASSRQDEETQYF; cdr3_nt: TGTGCCAGCAGCCGGCAGGACGAAGAGACCCAGTACTTC
clone_size: few; v_call: TRBV18; j_call: TRBJ2-7; d_call: TRBD1; cdr3_aa: CASSPAVDRVHEQYF; cdr3_nt: TGTGCCAGCTCACCTGCGGTAGACAGGGTCCACGAGCAGTACTTC
clone_size: -; v_call: TRBV5-1; j_call: TRBJ1-1; d_call: -; cdr3_aa: CASRRAPGDTEAFF; cdr3_nt: TGCGCCAGCAGGAGAGCGCCCGGGGACACTGAAGCTTTCTTT
clone_size: few; v_call: TRBV5-1; j_call: TRBJ1-5; d_call: -; cdr3_aa: CASSSQPGAGGQPQHF; cdr3_nt: TGCGCCAGCAGCAGCCAACCGGGGGCGGGAGGTCAGCCCCAGCATTTT
clone_size: -; v_call: TRBV29-1; j_call: TRBJ1-1; d_call: -; cdr3_aa: CSVDRQLMNTEAFF; cdr3_nt: TGCAGCGTTGACAGGCAGCTCATGAACACTGAAGCTTTCTTT
clone_size: few; v_call: TRBV20-1; j_call: TRBJ2-5; d_call: TRBD2; cdr3_aa: CSARDRNSGGYQYF; cdr3_nt: TGCAGTGCTAGAGATCGGAATAGCGGGGGATATCAGTACTTC